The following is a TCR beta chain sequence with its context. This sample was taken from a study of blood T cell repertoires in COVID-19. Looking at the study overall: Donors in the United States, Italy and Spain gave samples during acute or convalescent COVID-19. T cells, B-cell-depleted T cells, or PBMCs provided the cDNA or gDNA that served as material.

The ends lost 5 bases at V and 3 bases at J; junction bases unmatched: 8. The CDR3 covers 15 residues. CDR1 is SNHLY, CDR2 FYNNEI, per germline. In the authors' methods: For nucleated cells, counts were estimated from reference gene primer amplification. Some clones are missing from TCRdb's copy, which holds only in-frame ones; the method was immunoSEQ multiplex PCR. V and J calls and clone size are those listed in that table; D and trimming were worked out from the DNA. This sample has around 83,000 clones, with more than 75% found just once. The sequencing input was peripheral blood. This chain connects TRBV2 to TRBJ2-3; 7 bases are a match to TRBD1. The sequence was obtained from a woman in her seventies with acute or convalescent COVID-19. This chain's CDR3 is CASSPTGFETDTQYF. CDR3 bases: TGTGCCAGCAGTCCGACAGGGTTTGAAACAGATACGCAGTATTTT.